These T cell receptor beta chains were read from a single sample in a study of cytomegalovirus exposure and HLA in healthy donors. The protocol was immunoSEQ multiplex PCR, while the TCRdb copy is restricted to in-frame clones and leaves out a portion. The sample contains roughly 330,000 clones, around 87% of which appear only once. Specimen: PBMCs. The receptor set was obtained from a woman aged 25 to 39 in good health and CMV-seropositive. The CDR3 runs from the conserved cysteine through the conserved F or W. The D gene is left open where the match is weak. Size values are once, few and many counts, or a class for expanded clones, and some rows have none.

TRBV4-1	14	TRBJ1-2	.	.	CASSQIVGGYGYTF	TGCGCCAGCAGCCAAATCGTGGGGGGCTATGGCTACACCTTC
TRBV10-3	13	TRBJ2-1	.	.	CAISEQEVNEQFF	TGTGCCATCAGTGAGCAGGAGGTCAATGAGCAGTTCTTC
TRBV6-5	13	TRBJ2-2	.	.	CASKEINTGELFF	TGTGCCAGCAAAGAAATTAACACCGGGGAGCTGTTTTTT
TRBV9	17	TRBJ1-3	.	TRBD1	CASSNTGGLSSGNTIYF	TGTGCCAGCAGCAATACAGGGGGCCTAAGCTCTGGAAACACCATATATTTT
TRBV28	15	TRBJ2-1	.	TRBD2	CASSPHIAGKNEQFF	TGTGCCAGCAGTCCCCATATAGCGGGGAAGAATGAGCAGTTCTTC
TRBV5-1	13	TRBJ2-5	.	.	CASSFIVQETQYF	TGCGCCAGCAGCTTTATCGTACAAGAGACCCAGTACTTC
TRBV6-5	14	TRBJ1-4	.	.	CASTRTETNEKLFF	TGTGCCAGCACCCGGACGGAAACTAATGAAAAACTGTTTTTT
TRBV5-1	16	TRBJ2-1	.	TRBD2	CASSLAPSGGSNEQFF	TGCGCCAGCAGCTTGGCCCCTAGCGGGGGGTCAAATGAGCAGTTCTTC
TRBV6-1	13	TRBJ1-6	few	TRBD1	CASNDRGNSPLHF	TGTGCCAGCAACGACAGGGGAAATTCACCCCTCCACTTT
TRBV2	14	TRBJ1-3	.	.	CASVRDNSGNTIYF	TGTGCCAGTGTCCGGGACAACTCTGGAAACACCATATATTTT
TRBV7-9	15	TRBJ2-1	.	.	CASSLGGTPTREQFF	TGTGCCAGCAGCTTAGGGGGGACACCAACCAGGGAGCAGTTCTTC
TRBV5-1	14	TRBJ2-5	.	.	CASSLGTTKETQYF	TGCGCCAGCAGCTTGGGCACTACAAAAGAGACCCAGTACTTC